One and the same sample provided the 10 T cell receptor beta chains below, sequenced in a study of blood T cell repertoires in COVID-19. TCRdb's table, derived via immunoSEQ multiplex PCR, lists solely in-frame clones and lacks some. The repertoire holds around 280,000 clones, with just under 85% as singletons. Input material: peripheral blood. These receptors were taken from a woman aged 45-65 years with active or convalescent COVID-19.

The chain carries TRBV6-1 and TRBJ1-1; possible D gene TRBD1, 6 bases. The CDR3 extends over 13 amino acids. V was trimmed by 2 bases and J by 4 bases, leaving 8 bases between them. The V gene's germline CDR1 is MNHNS and CDR2 SASEGT. The CDR3 is CASSEQGGTEAFF. DNA of the CDR3: TGTGCCAGCAGTGAACAAGGGGGCACTGAAGCTTTCTTT.

As concerns this clone: An end of the junction differs from the germline gene, which may be a read error. V is TRBV7-9 and J is TRBJ2-7; 12 positions match TRBD1. CDR1 is SEHNR and CDR2 is FQNEAQ in the germline V gene (reference sequence). The CDR3 consists of 12 residues. This CDR3 reads CASSLGRDRGHF. DNA of the CDR3: TGTGCCAGCAGTTTAGGTCGGGACAGGGGGCACTTC. Together with reference TRBV7-9 and TRBJ2-7, the CDR3 gives the full variable domain: DTGVSQNPRHKITKRGQNVTFRCDPISEHNRLYWYRQTLGQGPEFLTYFQNEAQLEKSRLLSDRFSAERPKGSFSTLEIQRTEQGDSAMYLCASSLGRDRGHFGPGTRLTVT.

The V call is TRBV5-6, the J call TRBJ2-1, with 7 nucleotides matching TRBD2. Germline V gene lookup returns CDR1 SGHDT and CDR2 YYEEEE. V was clipped by 0 bases and J by 9 bases; unmatched bases: 9. There are 15 residues in the CDR3. This CDR3 reads CASSLGAGVSPEQFF. CDR3 nucleotide sequence: TGTGCCAGCAGCTTGGGCGCGGGAGTGTCCCCTGAGCAGTTCTTC.

This chain connects TRBV29-1 to TRBJ1-2; tentative D call: TRBD1 (6 bases). The CDR3 has 13 amino acids. CDR1 and CDR2 from the germline V gene are SQVTM and ANQGSEA. Trimming removed 6 bases from V and 8 bases from J, with 19 bases in between. The CDR3 bases are TGCAGCGTCCATCGGAGGGAGGGGGTCGGCTACACCTTC. Its translation is CSVHRREGVGYTF.

In its sample, this clone was seen a few times. The rearrangement joins TRBV20-1 to TRBJ2-7; D is unresolved. This CDR3 is built from 11 residues. The V and J ends lost 7 bases and 0 bases respectively, with 7 bases between them. CDR1 DFQATT and CDR2 SNEGSKA come from the germline V gene (reference sequence). CDR3 bases: TGCAGTGTCCCGAGCTCCTACGAGCAGTACTTC. This encodes CSVPSSYEQYF.

The chain combines TRBV11-2 with TRBJ2-7; 9 bases are shared with TRBD2. The CDR3 has 15 amino acids. V lost 6 bases, J lost 4 bases, and 10 bases stayed unmatched. CDR1 is SGHAT and CDR2 is FQNNGV in the germline V gene. The CDR3 region has the DNA TGTGCCAGCAGACAAGCGCTAGCGGGACGGTACGAGCAGTACTTC. It yields the protein CASRQALAGRYEQYF.

J is TRBJ1-6 and V is TRBV10-2, with 9 positions matching TRBD1. J gave up 7 bases and V 3 bases, and 10 bases lay outside the gene matches. This CDR3 is built from 17 residues. CDR1 and CDR2 from the germline V gene are WSHSY and SAAADI. DNA of the CDR3: TGCGCCAGCAGTGATCACACAGGGGGCGTTTTCAATTCACCCCTCCACTTT. As protein: CASSDHTGGVFNSPLHF.

The rearrangement links TRBV30 to TRBJ2-7; 9 nucleotides line up with TRBD2. The CDR3 runs to 14 residues. The germline CDR1 and CDR2 sequences are GTSNPN and SVGIG (reference sequence). V lost 5 bases to trimming and J lost 3 bases; unmatched junction nucleotides: 8. CDR3 bases: TGTGCCTGGGCCGCGGGGGGGTTCCTCTACGAGCAGTACTTC. Its protein is CAWAAGGFLYEQYF.

The V call is TRBV6-2 or TRBV6-3, the J call TRBJ1-4; 7 positions agree with TRBD1. There are 15 residues in the CDR3. Germline V gives CDR1 MNHEY, CDR2 SVGEGT. Germline trimming cut 5 bases from V and 3 bases from J; bases unmatched to any gene: 6. CDR3 DNA: TGTGCCAGCAGTGCGACAGGGATTCCTAATGAAAAACTGTTTTTT. It specifies CASSATGIPNEKLFF.

This clone was counted ten times or more. The chain uses TRBV19 and TRBJ2-1; the match to TRBD2 covers 8 bases. V shed 3 bases and J 0 bases; nucleotides not matched to a gene: 10. Germline V gene lookup returns CDR1 LNHDA and CDR2 SQIVND (reference sequence). The CDR3 runs 18 residues. For the CDR3, the DNA is TGTGCCAGTAGTATGGTTCGGGCTAGCGGGCCCTCCTACAATGAGCAGTTCTTC. Protein: CASSMVRASGPSYNEQFF.